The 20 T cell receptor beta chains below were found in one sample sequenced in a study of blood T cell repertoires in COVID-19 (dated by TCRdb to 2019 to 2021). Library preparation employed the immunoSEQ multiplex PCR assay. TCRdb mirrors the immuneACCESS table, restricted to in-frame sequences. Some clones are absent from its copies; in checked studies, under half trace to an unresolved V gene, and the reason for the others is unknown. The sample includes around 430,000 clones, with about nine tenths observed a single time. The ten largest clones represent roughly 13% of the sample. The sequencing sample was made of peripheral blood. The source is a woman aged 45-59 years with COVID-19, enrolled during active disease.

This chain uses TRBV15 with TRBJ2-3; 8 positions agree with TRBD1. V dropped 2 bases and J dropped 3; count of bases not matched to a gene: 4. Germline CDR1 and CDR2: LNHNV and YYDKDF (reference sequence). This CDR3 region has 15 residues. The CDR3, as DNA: TGTGCCACCAGCAGAAGGACAGGGAGTACAGATACGCAGTATTTT. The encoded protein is CATSRRTGSTDTQYF.

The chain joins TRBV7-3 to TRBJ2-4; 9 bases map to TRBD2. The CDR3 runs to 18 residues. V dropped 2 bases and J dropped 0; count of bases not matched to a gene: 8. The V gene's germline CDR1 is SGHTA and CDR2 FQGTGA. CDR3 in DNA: TGTGCCAGCAGCTTATATCGCCAAGCGGGGGGAGCCAAAAACATTCAGTACTTC. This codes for CASSLYRQAGGAKNIQYF. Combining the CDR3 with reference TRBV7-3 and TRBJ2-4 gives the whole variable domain GAGVSQTPSNKVTEKGKYVELRCDPISGHTALYWYRQSLGQGPEFLIYFQGTGAADDSGLPNDRFFAVRPEGSVSTLKIQRTERGDSAVYLCASSLYRQAGGAKNIQYFGAGTRLSVL.

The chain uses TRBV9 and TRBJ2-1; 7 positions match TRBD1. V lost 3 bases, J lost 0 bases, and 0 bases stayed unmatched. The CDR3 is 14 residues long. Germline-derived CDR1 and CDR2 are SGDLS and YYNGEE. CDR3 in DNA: TGTGCCAGCAGCGCAGGGGGCTCCTACAATGAGCAGTTCTTC. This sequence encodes CASSAGGSYNEQFF.

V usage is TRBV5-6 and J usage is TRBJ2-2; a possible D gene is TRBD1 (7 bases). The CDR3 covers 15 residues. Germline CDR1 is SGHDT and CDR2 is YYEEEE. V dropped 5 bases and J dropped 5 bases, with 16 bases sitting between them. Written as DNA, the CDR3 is TGTGCCAGCAGACGGAGGGGGCTTGATACCGGGGAGCTGTTTTTT. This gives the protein CASRRRGLDTGELFF. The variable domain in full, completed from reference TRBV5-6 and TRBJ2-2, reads DAGVTQSPTHLIKTRGQQVTLRCSPKSGHDTVSWYQQALGQGPQFIFQYYEEEERQRGNFPDRFSGHQFPNYSSELNVNALLLGDSALYLCASRRRGLDTGELFFGEGSRLTVL.

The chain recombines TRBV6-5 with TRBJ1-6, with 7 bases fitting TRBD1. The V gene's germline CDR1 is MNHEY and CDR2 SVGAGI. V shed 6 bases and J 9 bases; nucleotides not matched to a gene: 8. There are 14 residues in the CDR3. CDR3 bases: TGTGCCAGCAGCCAAGGGGGCGCAGCTTCACCCCTCCACTTT. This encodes CASSQGGAASPLHF.

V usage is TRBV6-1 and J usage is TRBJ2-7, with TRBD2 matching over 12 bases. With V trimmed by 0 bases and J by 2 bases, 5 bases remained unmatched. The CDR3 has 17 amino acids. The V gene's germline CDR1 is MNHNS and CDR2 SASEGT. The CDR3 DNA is TGTGCCAGCAGTGAAGCCCCACTAGCGGGGGGCCCCTACGAGCAGTACTTC. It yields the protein CASSEAPLAGGPYEQYF.

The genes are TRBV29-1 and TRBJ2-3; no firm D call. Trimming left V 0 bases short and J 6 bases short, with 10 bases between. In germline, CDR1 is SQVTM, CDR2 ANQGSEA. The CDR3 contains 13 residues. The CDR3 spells CSVEDPPRDTQYF. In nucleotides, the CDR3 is TGCAGCGTTGAAGATCCTCCGCGGGATACGCAGTATTTT.

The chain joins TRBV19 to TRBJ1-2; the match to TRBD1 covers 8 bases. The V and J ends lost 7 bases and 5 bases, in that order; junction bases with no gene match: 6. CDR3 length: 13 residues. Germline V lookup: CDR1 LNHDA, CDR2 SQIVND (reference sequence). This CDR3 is CASTPGTGYGYTF. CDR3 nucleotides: TGTGCCAGTACACCAGGGACAGGATATGGCTACACCTTC. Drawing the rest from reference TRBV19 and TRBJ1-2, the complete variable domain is DGGITQSPKYLFRKEGQNVTLSCEQNLNHDAMYWYRQDPGQGLRLIYYSQIVNDFQKGDIAEGYSVSREKKESFPLTVTSAQKNPTAFYLCASTPGTGYGYTFGSGTRLTVV.

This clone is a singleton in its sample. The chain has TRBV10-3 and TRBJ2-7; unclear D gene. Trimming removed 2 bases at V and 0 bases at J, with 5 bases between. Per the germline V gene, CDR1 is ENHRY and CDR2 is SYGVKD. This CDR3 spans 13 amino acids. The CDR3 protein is CAISEGGSYEQYF. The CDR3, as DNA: TGTGCCATCAGTGAGGGCGGCTCCTACGAGCAGTACTTC.

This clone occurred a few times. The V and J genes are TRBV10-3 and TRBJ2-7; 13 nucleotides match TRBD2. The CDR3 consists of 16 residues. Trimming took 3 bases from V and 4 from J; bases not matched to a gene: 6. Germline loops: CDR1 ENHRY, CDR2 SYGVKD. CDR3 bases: TGTGCCATCAGTGATCCTGGGACTAGCGGGGTGTACGAGCAGTACTTC. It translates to CAISDPGTSGVYEQYF.

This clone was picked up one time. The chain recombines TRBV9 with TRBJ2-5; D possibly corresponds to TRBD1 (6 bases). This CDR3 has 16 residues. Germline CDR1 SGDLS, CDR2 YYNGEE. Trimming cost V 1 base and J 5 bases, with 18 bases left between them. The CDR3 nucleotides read TGTGCCAGCAGCGTACGAACAGGGCAGACTGGGGAGACCCAGTACTTC. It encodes CASSVRTGQTGETQYF.

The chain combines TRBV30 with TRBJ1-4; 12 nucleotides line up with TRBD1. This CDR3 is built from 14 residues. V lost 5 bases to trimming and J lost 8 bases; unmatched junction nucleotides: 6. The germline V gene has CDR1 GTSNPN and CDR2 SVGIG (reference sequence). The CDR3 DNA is TGTGCCTGGGGGACAGGGGGCGCGAGAGAAAAACTGTTTTTT. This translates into CAWGTGGAREKLFF.

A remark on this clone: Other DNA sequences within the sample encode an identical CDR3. The CDR3 sequence: CATSDWTSGSTDTQYF. The CDR3, as DNA: TGTGCCACCAGTGATTGGACTAGCGGTTCCACAGATACGCAGTATTTT. This rearrangement joins TRBV24-1 to TRBJ2-3; 10 bases match TRBD2. Germline V CDR1 and CDR2: KGHDR, SFDVKD. This CDR3 region has 16 residues. The V gene end was trimmed by 2 bases and the J gene end by 2 bases; junction bases not matched to a gene: 3.

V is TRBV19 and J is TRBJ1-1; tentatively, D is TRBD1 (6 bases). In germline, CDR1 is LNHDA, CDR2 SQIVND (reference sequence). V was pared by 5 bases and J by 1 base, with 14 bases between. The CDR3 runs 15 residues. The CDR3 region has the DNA TGTGCCAGTAGTGAGAGGCAGGACAGGAACACTGAAGCTTTCTTT. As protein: CASSERQDRNTEAFF.

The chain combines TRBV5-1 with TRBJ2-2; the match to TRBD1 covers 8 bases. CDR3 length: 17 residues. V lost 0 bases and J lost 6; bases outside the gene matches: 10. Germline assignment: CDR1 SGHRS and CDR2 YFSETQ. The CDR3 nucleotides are TGCGCCAGCAGCTTGGGCGGCCTTGACAGGGGTTCCGGGGAGCTGTTTTTT. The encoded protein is CASSLGGLDRGSGELFF.

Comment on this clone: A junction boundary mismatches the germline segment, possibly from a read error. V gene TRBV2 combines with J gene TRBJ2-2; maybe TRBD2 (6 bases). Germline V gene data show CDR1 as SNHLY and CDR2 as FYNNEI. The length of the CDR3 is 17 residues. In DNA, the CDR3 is TGTGCCAGCATTGAAGCTGCGGGACGTAGTTTAACCGGGGAGCTGTTTTTT. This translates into CASIEAAGRSLTGELFF.

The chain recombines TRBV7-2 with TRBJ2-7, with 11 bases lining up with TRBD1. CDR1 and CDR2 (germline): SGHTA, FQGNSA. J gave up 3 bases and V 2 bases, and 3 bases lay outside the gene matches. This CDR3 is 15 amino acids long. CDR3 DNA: TGTGCCAGCAGCTTACTGGGACAGGGGGTCTACGAGCAGTACTTC. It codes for CASSLLGQGVYEQYF.

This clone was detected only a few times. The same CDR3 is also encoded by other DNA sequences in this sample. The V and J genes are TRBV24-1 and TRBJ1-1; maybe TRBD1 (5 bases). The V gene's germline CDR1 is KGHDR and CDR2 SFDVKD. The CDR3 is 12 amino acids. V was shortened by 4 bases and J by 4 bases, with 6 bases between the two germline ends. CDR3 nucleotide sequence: TGTGCCACCAGTGACGGGGGCACTGAAGCTTTCTTT. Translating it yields CATSDGGTEAFF.

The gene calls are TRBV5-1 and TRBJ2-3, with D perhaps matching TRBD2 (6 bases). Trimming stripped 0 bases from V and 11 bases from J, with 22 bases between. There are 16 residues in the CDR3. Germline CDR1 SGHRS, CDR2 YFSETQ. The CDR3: CASSLALARTLYGQYF. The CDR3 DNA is TGCGCCAGCAGCTTGGCCCTAGCGAGGACGTTATACGGGCAGTATTTT.

CDR3: CASSPWGGTEAFF. In DNA, the CDR3 is TGTGCCAGCAGCCCTTGGGGGGGAACTGAAGCTTTCTTT. The chain employs TRBV3-1 (or the pseudogene TRBV3-2) and TRBJ1-1, with D tentatively TRBD1 (5 bases). CDR1 and CDR2 (germline): LGHDT, YNNKEL (reference sequence). CDR3 length equals 13 residues. V was clipped by 4 bases and J by 5 bases, with 11 bases between them.